These 26 T cell receptor beta chains originate from one sample sequenced in a study of Ad26.COV2.S vaccination and SARS-CoV-2 variants. Here immunoSEQ multiplex PCR was the method, and the copy in TCRdb shows in-frame clones only, minus some. This table holds about 680,000 clones, around 89% found once. Treatment denoted: over 15 received Ad26.COV2.S at low or high dose, single or two shots; roughly 5 received placebo; per-sample allocation not given. Samples analyzed were those drawn on day 63 after the first vaccine or placebo injection. The source was peripheral blood, collected in a trial of Ad26.COV2.S vaccine versus placebo. The source of these receptors is a person aged 18-65 years who received the Ad26.COV2.S COVID-19 vaccine or a placebo.

This chain connects TRBV12-3 or TRBV12-4 to TRBJ2-1, with 8 bases identical to TRBD2. CDR3 length: 12 amino acids. J lost 12 bases, V lost 6 bases, and 7 bases had no gene match. The CDR3 DNA reads as TGTGCCAGCAGCCCAACTAGCGGAAGGCAGTTCTTC. Translation gives CASSPTSGRQFF.

The chain has TRBV12-3 or TRBV12-4 and TRBJ2-7; TRBD1 might be the D (7 bases). The CDR3 covers 13 residues. V lost 7 bases and J lost 4, with 14 bases in between. This chain's CDR3 is CASNPTGTYEQYF. CDR3 in DNA: TGTGCCAGCAATCCGACAGGGACTTACGAGCAGTACTTC.

This clone was detected only once. The J gene is TRBJ2-7, the V gene TRBV19; D is ambiguous. This CDR3 contains 13 residues. V gave up 3 bases and J gave up 4 bases, with 10 bases separating them. The V gene's germline CDR1 is LNHDA and CDR2 SQIVND (reference sequence). This CDR3 reads CASSIRPDYEQYF. The CDR3 DNA follows: TGTGCCAGTAGTATCCGACCGGATTACGAGCAGTACTTC.

The genes are TRBV11-1 and TRBJ2-7; D may be TRBD1 (6 bases). Per the germline V gene, CDR1 is SGHAT and CDR2 is FQDESV (reference sequence). The CDR3 is made up of 14 amino acids. Deletions cut 3 bases from V and 2 bases from J, with 11 bases between. DNA for the CDR3: TGTGCCAGCAGCTTCAACAGGGCCGCCTACGAGCAGTACTTC. Translation gives CASSFNRAAYEQYF.

The chain is built from TRBV27 and TRBJ2-7; TRBD2 matches at 12 bases. In germline, CDR1 is MNHEY, CDR2 SMNVEV (reference sequence). This CDR3 has 14 residues. After removal of 4 bases from V and 5 bases from J, the junction contained 3 bases not matched to a gene. The CDR3 sequence: CASSSSGRADEQYF. The CDR3 bases are TGTGCCAGCAGTTCTAGCGGGAGGGCCGACGAGCAGTACTTC.

This chain uses TRBV7-3 with TRBJ1-3, with a weak D call TRBD1 (5 bases). Trimming took off 2 bases at V and 2 bases at J, with 10 bases between the two ends. The germline V gene has CDR1 SGHTA and CDR2 FQGTGA. There are 15 residues in the CDR3. DNA of the CDR3: TGTGCCAGCAGCTTAGGAGAGGGGCCTGGAAACACCATATATTTT. This encodes CASSLGEGPGNTIYF.

The J gene is TRBJ2-2, the V gene TRBV11-2; D unresolved. From germline, CDR1 is SGHAT and CDR2 FQNNGV. V was cut by 2 bases and J by 1 base, with 11 bases left in between. The CDR3 is made up of 16 amino acids. CDR3 residues: CASSLSSTWNTGELFF. The CDR3 DNA sequence: TGTGCCAGCAGCTTAAGCTCGACGTGGAACACCGGGGAGCTGTTTTTT.

This chain uses TRBV3-1 (or the pseudogene TRBV3-2) with TRBJ1-1; TRBD1 matches at 7 bases. The germline V gene encodes CDR1 LGHDT and CDR2 YNNKEL (reference sequence). The CDR3 length is 15 residues. The V and J ends lost 4 bases and 1 base, in that order; junction bases with no gene match: 6. DNA of the CDR3: TGTGCCAGCAGCCCCAGGGGGGGCGGGAACACTGAAGCTTTCTTT. Amino acid sequence: CASSPRGGGNTEAFF.

V gene TRBV10-3 combines with J gene TRBJ2-2, with 9 bases that match TRBD1. CDR1 is ENHRY, CDR2 SYGVKD, per germline. This CDR3 contains 16 residues. V trimming: 7 bases; J trimming: 0 bases; junction bases outside the gene matches: 6. The CDR3 DNA sequence: TGTGCCATCAATGAACAGGGGGCCACGAACACCGGGGAGCTGTTTTTT. Amino acid sequence: CAINEQGATNTGELFF.

The genes are TRBV30 and TRBJ1-1; TRBD1 might be the D (6 bases). The CDR3 is made up of 13 amino acids. V gave up 2 bases and J gave up 5 bases, with 12 bases separating them. Germline CDR1 and CDR2: GTSNPN and SVGIG (reference sequence). CDR3 coding DNA: TGTGCCTGGAGTAGGGGGGGGTTAACTGAAGCTTTCTTT. Its translation: CAWSRGGLTEAFF.

This CDR3 is CASSSGQGQSPLHF. The DNA of the CDR3 is TGCGCCAGCAGCTCTGGACAGGGTCAATCACCCCTCCACTTT. The chain is built from TRBV5-1 and TRBJ1-6, with 8 bases matching TRBD1. The CDR3 sequence is 14 residues long. In germline, CDR1 is SGHRS, CDR2 YFSETQ. The V gene end was trimmed by 3 bases and the J gene end by 10 bases; junction bases not matched to a gene: 6.

This chain uses TRBV7-9 with TRBJ2-7; D remains unclear. Germline-derived CDR1 and CDR2 are SEHNR and FQNEAQ (reference sequence). The CDR3 has 14 amino acids. Trimming removed 5 bases from V and 2 bases from J, with 13 bases in between. CDR3 protein: CASSLGVNPYEQYF. Here the CDR3 DNA reads TGTGCCAGCAGCCTCGGAGTGAATCCCTACGAGCAGTACTTC.

V is TRBV6-5 and J is TRBJ2-7; 9 bases agree with TRBD2. Trimming took 6 bases from V and 3 from J; bases not matched to a gene: 6. The CDR3 length is 14 residues. CDR1 and CDR2 (germline): MNHEY, SVGAGI. CDR3 nucleotide sequence: TGTGCCAGCAGCTCTACTAGCGGGCGCTACGAGCAGTACTTC. The encoded protein is CASSSTSGRYEQYF.

The chain combines TRBV25-1 with TRBJ2-5, with TRBD2 matching over 10 bases. The CDR3 is made up of 16 amino acids. V lost 4 bases, J lost 2 bases, and 7 bases stayed unmatched. Germline CDR1 and CDR2: MGHDK and SYGVNS. The CDR3 here is CASSAPKREGQETQYF. The DNA for the CDR3 is TGTGCCAGCAGTGCCCCGAAGCGGGAGGGGCAAGAGACCCAGTACTTC.

The J gene is TRBJ2-3, the V gene TRBV12-5; the match to TRBD1 covers 7 bases. The CDR3 has 15 amino acids. CDR1 is LGHNT, CDR2 FRNRAP, per germline. V was pared by 6 bases and J by 2 bases, with 8 bases of the junction left unmatched. DNA for the CDR3: TGTGCTAGTGGCGCCGGGACAGCCTACACAGATACGCAGTATTTT. Amino acids: CASGAGTAYTDTQYF.

The chain has TRBV19 and TRBJ1-2; 9 positions match TRBD1. V lost 10 bases to trimming and J lost 2 bases; unmatched junction nucleotides: 5. Germline CDR1 and CDR2: LNHDA and SQIVND (reference sequence). The CDR3 totals 13 residues. CDR3 amino acids: CATPGTGNYGYTF. CDR3 nucleotide sequence: TGTGCCACCCCTGGGACAGGGAACTATGGCTACACCTTC.

The rearrangement uses TRBV19 and TRBJ2-2; D gene ambiguous. Trimming shortened V by 2 bases and J by 1 base, and 8 bases separated the two germline ends. Germline V gene sequence: CDR1 LNHDA, CDR2 SQIVND (reference sequence). The CDR3 extends over 15 amino acids. The DNA for the CDR3 is TGTGCCAGTAGTATATCACAGAGGAACACCGGGGAGCTGTTTTTT. It encodes CASSISQRNTGELFF.

The chain combines TRBV2 with TRBJ2-7; possibly TRBD2 for D (6 bases). Trimming left V 7 bases short and J 7 bases short, with 8 bases between. Germline CDR1 reads SNHLY; CDR2 reads FYNNEI. The CDR3 loop spans 10 amino acids. CDR3 DNA: TGTGCCAGCAACGGGGGTGAGCAGTACTTC. Its protein is CASNGGEQYF.

The chain joins TRBV12-5 to TRBJ1-1; TRBD1 might be the D (5 bases). Germline V gene lookup returns CDR1 LGHNT and CDR2 FRNRAP. This CDR3 contains 13 residues. V lost 7 bases and J lost 3, with 12 bases in between. CDR3 residues: CASERGAYTEAFF. The CDR3 coding sequence is TGTGCTAGTGAGAGGGGCGCCTACACTGAAGCTTTCTTT.

V is TRBV6-2 or TRBV6-3 and J is TRBJ1-1, with 8 bases matching TRBD1. V trimming: 2 bases; J trimming: 0 bases; junction bases outside the gene matches: 2. Per germline, CDR1 MNHEY and CDR2 SVGEGT. The CDR3 loop spans 15 amino acids. In nucleotides, the CDR3 is TGTGCCAGCAGTTACCAGGGGGCGTTGAACACTGAAGCTTTCTTT. Its protein product is CASSYQGALNTEAFF.

Comment on this clone: Other DNA sequences in this specimen translate into the identical CDR3. The rearrangement joins TRBV11-2 to TRBJ2-1, with 9 bases fitting TRBD2. Per germline, CDR1 SGHAT and CDR2 FQNNGV. The CDR3 covers 15 residues. V was pared by 5 bases and J by 3 bases, with 5 bases of the junction left unmatched. This CDR3 reads CASSRREGGYNEQFF. Written as DNA, the CDR3 is TGTGCCAGCAGCCGGCGGGAGGGCGGCTACAATGAGCAGTTCTTC.

This chain joins TRBV24-1 and TRBJ2-7; TRBD1 agrees at 7 bases. J lost 0 bases, V lost 2 bases, and 6 bases had no gene match. Looked up from germline, CDR1 is KGHDR and CDR2 is SFDVKD. CDR3 length: 16 residues. The CDR3 sequence: CATSDSGQANSYEQYF. The CDR3 bases are TGTGCCACCAGTGATTCCGGACAGGCGAACTCCTACGAGCAGTACTTC.

The genes are TRBV7-9 and TRBJ1-2, with D tentatively TRBD1 (5 bases). The germline CDR1 and CDR2 sequences are SEHNR and FQNEAQ (reference sequence). This CDR3 spans 17 amino acids. V was shortened by 5 bases and J by 1 base, with 20 bases between the two germline ends. The CDR3 loop is CASSLGLGREGNYGYTF. In DNA, the CDR3 is TGTGCCAGCAGCCTAGGACTTGGCAGGGAAGGTAACTATGGCTACACCTTC.

The V gene is TRBV6-2 or TRBV6-3, the J gene TRBJ2-5; D gene unclear. The CDR3 loop spans 14 amino acids. CDR1 and CDR2 from the germline V gene are MNHEY and SVGEGT. Trimming took off 2 bases at V and 2 bases at J, with 9 bases between the two ends. The CDR3 DNA is TGTGCCAGCAGTTACCCGGACGGGCAAGAGACCCAGTACTTC. Translating it yields CASSYPDGQETQYF.

This clone was found once. The chain combines TRBV6-2 or TRBV6-3 with TRBJ1-1; 12 bases align to TRBD1. The V segment lost 5 bases and the J segment 5 bases; nucleotides outside the gene matches: 9. The CDR3 loop spans 16 amino acids. Germline V lookup: CDR1 MNHEY, CDR2 SVGEGT. The CDR3 DNA sequence: TGTGCCAGCAGTACCGGGACAGGGGGCGCGGGGACTGAAGCTTTCTTT. This codes for CASSTGTGGAGTEAFF.

The CDR3 reads CASSVSRSRGGTQYF. CDR3 bases: TGTGCCAGCAGCGTTAGCAGATCCCGGGGAGGTACGCAGTATTTT. V gene TRBV9 combines with J gene TRBJ2-3, with TRBD2 as a possible D gene (6 bases). The germline V and J ends were trimmed by 2 bases and 8 bases, with 18 bases remaining between them. The CDR3 extends over 15 amino acids. Germline-derived CDR1 and CDR2 are SGDLS and YYNGEE.